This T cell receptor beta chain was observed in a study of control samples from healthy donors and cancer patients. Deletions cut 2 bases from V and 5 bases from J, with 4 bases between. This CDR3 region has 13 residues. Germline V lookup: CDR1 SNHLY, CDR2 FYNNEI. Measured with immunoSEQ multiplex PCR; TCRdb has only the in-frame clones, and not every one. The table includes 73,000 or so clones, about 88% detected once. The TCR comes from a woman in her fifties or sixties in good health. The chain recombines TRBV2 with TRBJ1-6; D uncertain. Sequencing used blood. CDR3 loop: CASSEQNNSPLHF. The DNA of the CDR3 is TGTGCCAGCAGTGAACAGAATAATTCACCCCTCCACTTT.